This TCR beta chain was obtained from a study of CD8+CD57+ T cells in acquired aplastic anemia. Study at large: DNA from sorted CD4+ and CD8+ cells averaged around 3 ug. Healthy donor CD4+ cell samples had a mean of roughly 9.9 million reads. Study results and limitations: Any difference that existed in CD8+ Simpson's diversity between patients and controls was not significant. The study identified roughly 29 CD8+ CDR3 sequences shared by patients and controls.

Genomic DNA, the template, was used for profiling of the TCR beta VDJ and CDR3. TCRdb recomputed calls from the reads with MiXCR, one row per CDR3 protein. The table records tens of thousands of distinct CDR3 sequences, approximately 46% of them present only once. This clonotype was observed once. What it recognizes is unknown. One base away lies a much larger clone, so this may be a sequencing read error. The CDR3 has 15 residues. Germline values: CDR1 SGHVS, CDR2 FQNEAQ. This sequence was found in a human donor in good health, serving as a control. The genes are TRBV7-8 and TRBJ2-1, with TRBD1 as a possible D gene (5 bases). Material: sorted CD4+, CD8+, or CD8+CD57+ T cells (not recorded which) from PBMCs. DNA for the CDR3: TGTGCCAGCGGCTTAGCTCAGGGTCTGGGGAATGAGCAGTTCTTC. It specifies CASGLAQGLGNEQFF. Based on the CDR3 plus reference TRBV7-8 and TRBJ2-1, the full variable domain is GAGVSQSPRYKVAKRGQDVALRCDPISGHVSLFWYQQALGQGPEFLTYFQNEAQLDKSGLPSDRFFAERPEGSVSTLKIQRTQQEDSAVYLCASGLAQGLGNEQFFGPGTRLTVL.